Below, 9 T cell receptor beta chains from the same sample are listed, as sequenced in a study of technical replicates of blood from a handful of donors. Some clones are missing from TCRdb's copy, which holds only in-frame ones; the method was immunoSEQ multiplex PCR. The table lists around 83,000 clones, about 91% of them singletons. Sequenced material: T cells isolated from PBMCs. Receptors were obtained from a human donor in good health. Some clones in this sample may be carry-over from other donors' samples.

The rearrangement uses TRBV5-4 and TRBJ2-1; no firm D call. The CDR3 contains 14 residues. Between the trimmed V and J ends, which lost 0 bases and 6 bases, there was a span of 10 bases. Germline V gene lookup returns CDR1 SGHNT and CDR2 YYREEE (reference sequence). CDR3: CASSLASRPNEQFF. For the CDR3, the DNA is TGTGCCAGCAGCTTGGCTAGTCGACCCAATGAGCAGTTCTTC.

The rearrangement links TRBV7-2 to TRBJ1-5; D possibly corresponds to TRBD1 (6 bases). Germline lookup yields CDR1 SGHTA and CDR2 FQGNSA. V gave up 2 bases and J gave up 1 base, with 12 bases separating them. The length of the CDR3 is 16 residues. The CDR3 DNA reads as TGTGCCAGCAGCTTAACCAGTCAGGGGAGCAATCAGCCCCAGCATTTT. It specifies CASSLTSQGSNQPQHF.

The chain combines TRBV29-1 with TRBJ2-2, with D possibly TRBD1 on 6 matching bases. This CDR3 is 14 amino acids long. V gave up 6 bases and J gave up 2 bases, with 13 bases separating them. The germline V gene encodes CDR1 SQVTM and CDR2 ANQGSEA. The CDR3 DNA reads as TGCAGCGTCACCGGGACAACTAACACCGGGGAGCTGTTTTTT. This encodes CSVTGTTNTGELFF.

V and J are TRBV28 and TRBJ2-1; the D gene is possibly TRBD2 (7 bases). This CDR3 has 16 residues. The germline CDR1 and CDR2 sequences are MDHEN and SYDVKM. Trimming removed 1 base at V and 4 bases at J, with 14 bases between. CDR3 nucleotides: TGTGCCAGCAGTTTATTAGTCAGCGGGACATACAATGAGCAGTTCTTC. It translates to CASSLLVSGTYNEQFF.

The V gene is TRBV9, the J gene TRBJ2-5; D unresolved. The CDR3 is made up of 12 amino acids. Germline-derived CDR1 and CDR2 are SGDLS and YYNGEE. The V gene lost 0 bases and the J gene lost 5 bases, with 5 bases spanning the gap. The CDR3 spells CASSVEEETQYF. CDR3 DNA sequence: TGTGCCAGCAGCGTAGAGGAGGAGACCCAGTACTTC.

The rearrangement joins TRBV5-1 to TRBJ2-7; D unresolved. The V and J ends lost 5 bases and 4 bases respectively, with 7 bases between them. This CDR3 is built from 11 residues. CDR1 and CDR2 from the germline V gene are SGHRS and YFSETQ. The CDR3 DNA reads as TGCGCCAGCAGACAAGATTACGAGCAGTACTTC. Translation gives CASRQDYEQYF.

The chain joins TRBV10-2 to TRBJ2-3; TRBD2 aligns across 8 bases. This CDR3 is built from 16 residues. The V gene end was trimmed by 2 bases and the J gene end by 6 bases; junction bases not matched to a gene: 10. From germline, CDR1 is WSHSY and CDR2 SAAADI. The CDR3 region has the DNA TGCGCCAGCAGTGAGGGTTATGCGGGAGGAGTGGATACGCAGTATTTT. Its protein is CASSEGYAGGVDTQYF.

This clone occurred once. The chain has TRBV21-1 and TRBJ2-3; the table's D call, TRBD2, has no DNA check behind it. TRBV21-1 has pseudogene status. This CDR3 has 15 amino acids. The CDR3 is CASSIGEGQVDTQYF. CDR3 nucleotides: TGTGCCAGCAGCATAGGGGAGGGCCAAGTAGATACGCAGTATTTT.

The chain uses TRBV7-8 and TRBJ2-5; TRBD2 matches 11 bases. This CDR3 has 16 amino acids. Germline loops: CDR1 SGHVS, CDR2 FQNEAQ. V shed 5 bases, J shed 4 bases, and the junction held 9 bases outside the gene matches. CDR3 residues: CASSPNRGLAGETQYF. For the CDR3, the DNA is TGTGCCAGCAGCCCTAACCGCGGACTAGCGGGAGAGACCCAGTACTTC. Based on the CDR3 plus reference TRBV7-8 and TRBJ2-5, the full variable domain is GAGVSQSPRYKVAKRGQDVALRCDPISGHVSLFWYQQALGQGPEFLTYFQNEAQLDKSGLPSDRFFAERPEGSVSTLKIQRTQQEDSAVYLCASSPNRGLAGETQYFGPGTRLLVL.